This is a list of T cell receptor beta chains from one sample in a study of vaccination effects on CD4 cells after COVID-19. The protocol was immunoSEQ multiplex PCR, while the TCRdb copy is restricted to in-frame clones and leaves out a portion. The sample contains about 43,000 clones, around three quarters of which appear only once. Antigens for these TCRs are unknown. Sequenced material: CD4+ T cells from PBMCs cultured with SARS-CoV-2 spike peptides, taken before COVID-19 vaccination. Every receptor here comes from a human donor who received a COVID-19 vaccine. Both conserved end residues are part of each CDR3. A D gene is named only where the DNA matches it firmly. Rows give clone size only sometimes, using once, few, many, or a class for an expanded clone.

J gene: TRBJ1-1
D gene: .
clone size: .
V gene: TRBV7-8
CDR3 DNA: TGTGCCAGCAGTCCGGGACACTCGAACACTGAAGCTTTCTTT
CDR3 protein: CASSPGHSNTEAFF

J gene: TRBJ1-5
D gene: TRBD1
clone size: few
V gene: TRBV5-1
CDR3 DNA: TGCGCCAGCAGCGTCGGGACAGGGGACCAGCCCCAGCATTTT
CDR3 protein: CASSVGTGDQPQHF

J gene: TRBJ2-6
D gene: .
clone size: .
V gene: TRBV10-1
CDR3 DNA: TGCGCCAGCAGTGCTTCCATGGGGGCCAACGTCCTGACTTTC
CDR3 protein: CASSASMGANVLTF

J gene: TRBJ2-5
D gene: .
clone size: .
V gene: TRBV5-6
CDR3 DNA: TGTGCCAGCAGTTACCGCGATGCTTGGGAGACCCAGTACTTC
CDR3 protein: CASSYRDAWETQYF

J gene: TRBJ1-6
D gene: .
clone size: .
V gene: TRBV6-5
CDR3 DNA: TGTGCCAGCAGCCGGGGCTTCCATAATTCACCCCTCCACTTT
CDR3 protein: CASSRGFHNSPLHF

J gene: TRBJ2-1
D gene: TRBD2
clone size: .
V gene: TRBV6-5
CDR3 DNA: TGTGCCAGCAGAGGACTAGCGGGCCACAATGAGCAGTTCTTC
CDR3 protein: CASRGLAGHNEQFF

J gene: TRBJ2-2
D gene: TRBD2
clone size: .
V gene: TRBV24-1
CDR3 DNA: TGTGCCACCAGTGTCCCGGGGGGGACCGGGGAGCTGTTTTTT
CDR3 protein: CATSVPGGTGELFF

J gene: TRBJ1-1
D gene: .
clone size: .
V gene: TRBV18
CDR3 DNA: TGTGCCAGCTACACCGGCGGGGGCTTAACTGAAGCTTTCTTT
CDR3 protein: CASYTGGGLTEAFF

J gene: TRBJ1-2
D gene: .
clone size: .
V gene: TRBV7-2
CDR3 DNA: TGTGCCAGCAGCTTAGCGGCGGGCAGTAATAACTATGGCTACACCTTC
CDR3 protein: CASSLAAGSNNYGYTF

J gene: TRBJ2-1
D gene: .
clone size: .
V gene: TRBV7-9
CDR3 DNA: TGTGCCAGCAGCGAAAAAGGGTCAAGGATGAAGGATGAGCAGTTCTTC
CDR3 protein: CASSEKGSRMKDEQFF

J gene: TRBJ2-5
D gene: .
clone size: .
V gene: TRBV12-5
CDR3 DNA: TGTGCTAGTGGTTTGGTACAACAGGGCAAGACCCAGTACTTC
CDR3 protein: CASGLVQQGKTQYF

J gene: TRBJ2-6
D gene: .
clone size: .
V gene: TRBV6-6
CDR3 DNA: TGTGCCAGCAGTTACAACAGGCCTGGGGCCAACGTCCTGACTTTC
CDR3 protein: CASSYNRPGANVLTF

J gene: TRBJ2-1
D gene: .
clone size: .
V gene: TRBV7-3
CDR3 DNA: TGTGCCAGCAGCCTGGACTCTAGCTCCTACAATGAGCAGTTCTTC
CDR3 protein: CASSLDSSSYNEQFF

J gene: TRBJ2-1
D gene: .
clone size: .
V gene: TRBV4-1
CDR3 DNA: TGCGCCAGCAGCCAAGATTTATCCGCGGGTGAGCAGTTCTTC
CDR3 protein: CASSQDLSAGEQFF

J gene: TRBJ2-5
D gene: TRBD2
clone size: .
V gene: TRBV4-2
CDR3 DNA: TGTGCCAGCAGGGGACTAGCGGGGGGGCAAGAGACCCAGTACTTC
CDR3 protein: CASRGLAGGQETQYF

J gene: TRBJ1-5
D gene: TRBD1
clone size: .
V gene: TRBV30
CDR3 DNA: TGTGCCTGGAGGGGGGACAGGGCCGAGGAGCCCCAGCATTTT
CDR3 protein: CAWRGDRAEEPQHF

J gene: TRBJ1-4
D gene: TRBD1
clone size: .
V gene: TRBV28
CDR3 DNA: TGTGCCAGCAGTCTCCTGGACAGGGTTAATGAAAAACTGTTTTTT
CDR3 protein: CASSLLDRVNEKLFF

J gene: TRBJ1-1
D gene: .
clone size: .
V gene: TRBV12-3/TRBV12-4
CDR3 DNA: TGTGCCAGCAGTTTACGGAGGGACACTGAAGCTTTCTTT
CDR3 protein: CASSLRRDTEAFF

J gene: TRBJ1-3
D gene: .
clone size: .
V gene: TRBV5-8
CDR3 DNA: TGTGCCAGCAGCTTGGTCCAAAAGACATCTGGAAACACCATATATTTT
CDR3 protein: CASSLVQKTSGNTIYF

J gene: TRBJ1-2
D gene: .
clone size: .
V gene: TRBV6-1
CDR3 DNA: TGTGCCAGCAGTGAACCCCGGGGGCCTTTGGAGGGCTACACCTTC
CDR3 protein: CASSEPRGPLEGYTF

J gene: TRBJ2-5
D gene: .
clone size: .
V gene: TRBV7-2
CDR3 DNA: TGTGCCAGCAGCTTACCCGCAGGGCCTGGAGAGACCCAGTACTTC
CDR3 protein: CASSLPAGPGETQYF

J gene: TRBJ2-1
D gene: TRBD2
clone size: .
V gene: TRBV27
CDR3 DNA: TGTGCCAGCAGTTTCAGAGCGGGGAGCAATGAGCAGTTCTTC
CDR3 protein: CASSFRAGSNEQFF

J gene: TRBJ1-1
D gene: TRBD1
clone size: .
V gene: TRBV29-1
CDR3 DNA: TGCAGCGGGGACAGCAACACTGAAGCTTTCTTT
CDR3 protein: CSGDSNTEAFF

J gene: TRBJ1-2
D gene: TRBD1
clone size: once
V gene: TRBV3-1/TRBV3-2
CDR3 DNA: TGTGCCAGCAGCCATACCGGACAGGGAAACTATGGCTACACCTTC
CDR3 protein: CASSHTGQGNYGYTF

J gene: TRBJ1-1
D gene: .
clone size: .
V gene: TRBV4-1
CDR3 DNA: TGCGCCAGCAGCCGGGGGGGCGCAGGAACGAACACTGAAGCTTTCTTT
CDR3 protein: CASSRGGAGTNTEAFF

J gene: TRBJ2-2
D gene: TRBD2
clone size: .
V gene: TRBV11-2
CDR3 DNA: TGTGCCAGCAGCCGGGAGGGGGGTACGAACACCGGGGAGCTGTTTTTT
CDR3 protein: CASSREGGTNTGELFF

J gene: TRBJ1-1
D gene: .
clone size: few
V gene: TRBV2
CDR3 DNA: TGTGCCAGCAGTGAGGTGAGGGCTGAAGCTTTCTTT
CDR3 protein: CASSEVRAEAFF

J gene: TRBJ2-1
D gene: .
clone size: .
V gene: TRBV19
CDR3 DNA: TGTGCCAGTACCGCCGCAGGGGCGGGCGGTGAGCAGTTCTTC
CDR3 protein: CASTAAGAGGEQFF

J gene: TRBJ2-3
D gene: TRBD2
clone size: .
V gene: TRBV5-4
CDR3 DNA: TGTGCCAGCAACCCTAGCGGGGGGAGGACAGATACGCAGTATTTT
CDR3 protein: CASNPSGGRTDTQYF

J gene: TRBJ2-3
D gene: .
clone size: .
V gene: TRBV6-5
CDR3 DNA: TGTGCCAGCAGTTCCCATAGAGGAACCACAGATACGCAGTATTTT
CDR3 protein: CASSSHRGTTDTQYF

J gene: TRBJ1-6
D gene: .
clone size: .
V gene: TRBV27
CDR3 DNA: TGTGCCAGCAGTGGGGGTTCTAATTCACCCCTCCACTTT
CDR3 protein: CASSGGSNSPLHF

J gene: TRBJ2-1
D gene: .
clone size: .
V gene: TRBV9
CDR3 DNA: TGTGCCAGCAGCGTAGGGGGGAACTCCTACAATGAGCAGTTCTTC
CDR3 protein: CASSVGGNSYNEQFF

J gene: TRBJ2-1
D gene: .
clone size: .
V gene: TRBV12-3/TRBV12-4
CDR3 DNA: TGTGCCAGCAGTTTTGACAGTTACAATGAGCAGTTCTTC
CDR3 protein: CASSFDSYNEQFF

J gene: TRBJ2-5
D gene: .
clone size: .
V gene: TRBV24-1
CDR3 DNA: TGTGCCACCAGTGGGGCAGAGGGGACCCAGTACTTC
CDR3 protein: CATSGAEGTQYF

J gene: TRBJ2-5
D gene: TRBD1
clone size: .
V gene: TRBV27
CDR3 DNA: TGTGCCAGCAGCCTCTTAGGGGGCGTTTGGAAGACCCAGTACTTC
CDR3 protein: CASSLLGGVWKTQYF

J gene: TRBJ2-6
D gene: .
clone size: .
V gene: TRBV5-8
CDR3 DNA: TGTGCCAGCAGCTTGGACGGGACCGGGGCCAACGTCCTGACTTTC
CDR3 protein: CASSLDGTGANVLTF

J gene: TRBJ2-3
D gene: .
clone size: once
V gene: TRBV9
CDR3 DNA: TGTGCCAGCCAGGGGGGCGGGGGGCCTCTCCCAGATACGCAGTATTTT
CDR3 protein: CASQGGGGPLPDTQYF

J gene: TRBJ1-6
D gene: .
clone size: .
V gene: TRBV5-1
CDR3 DNA: TGCGCCAGCAGCTTGACAGCTTATAATTCACCCCTCCACTTT
CDR3 protein: CASSLTAYNSPLHF

J gene: TRBJ2-6
D gene: TRBD1
clone size: .
V gene: TRBV29-1
CDR3 DNA: TGCAGCGTGGCCGGGGGACAGGGGGCGGGTGGGGCCAACGTCCTGACTTTC
CDR3 protein: CSVAGGQGAGGANVLTF

J gene: TRBJ2-5
D gene: .
clone size: .
V gene: TRBV5-1
CDR3 DNA: TGCGCCAGCAGCTTGGGAGACAGACAAGAGACCCAGTACTTC
CDR3 protein: CASSLGDRQETQYF

J gene: TRBJ2-1
D gene: TRBD2
clone size: .
V gene: TRBV7-8
CDR3 DNA: TGTGCCAGCAGCCCCCAGCGGGGCTACAATGAGCAGTTCTTC
CDR3 protein: CASSPQRGYNEQFF

J gene: TRBJ2-3
D gene: .
clone size: .
V gene: TRBV2
CDR3 DNA: TGTGCCAGCAGTTCGGACAGAAACACAGATACGCAGTATTTT
CDR3 protein: CASSSDRNTDTQYF

J gene: TRBJ1-5
D gene: TRBD1
clone size: few
V gene: TRBV24-1
CDR3 DNA: TGTGCCACCAGTGACCCCACAGGGGGCAATCAGCCCCAGCATTTT
CDR3 protein: CATSDPTGGNQPQHF

J gene: TRBJ2-3
D gene: .
clone size: .
V gene: TRBV7-9
CDR3 DNA: TGTGCCAGCAGCCCTCAGGGGGGGGTTGATACGCAGTATTTT
CDR3 protein: CASSPQGGVDTQYF

J gene: TRBJ2-1
D gene: TRBD1
clone size: .
V gene: TRBV24-1
CDR3 DNA: TGTGCCACCAGTGATTTAAGGACAGGGCAGCATGAGCAGTTCTTC
CDR3 protein: CATSDLRTGQHEQFF

J gene: TRBJ2-2
D gene: .
clone size: .
V gene: TRBV9
CDR3 DNA: TGTGCCAGCAGCGTAGTGGCAGATACGAACACCGGGGAGCTGTTTTTT
CDR3 protein: CASSVVADTNTGELFF

J gene: TRBJ2-5
D gene: .
clone size: .
V gene: TRBV2
CDR3 DNA: TGTGCCAGCAGTGAGACCCCTCCAGAGACCCAGTACTTC
CDR3 protein: CASSETPPETQYF

J gene: TRBJ2-2
D gene: .
clone size: .
V gene: TRBV6-5
CDR3 DNA: TGTGCCAGCAGTTACGCGGCAGGGGCGAACACCGGGGAGCTGTTTTTT
CDR3 protein: CASSYAAGANTGELFF

J gene: TRBJ1-2
D gene: TRBD1
clone size: .
V gene: TRBV4-2
CDR3 DNA: TGTGCCAGCAGCCAAGGGGCAGGGGGTAACTATGGCTACACCTTC
CDR3 protein: CASSQGAGGNYGYTF

J gene: TRBJ1-1
D gene: .
clone size: .
V gene: TRBV6-5
CDR3 DNA: TGTGCCAGCAGTTTCTACGGGCAGTCGAACACTGAAGCTTTCTTT
CDR3 protein: CASSFYGQSNTEAFF

J gene: TRBJ1-3
D gene: .
clone size: .
V gene: TRBV5-6
CDR3 DNA: TGTGCCAGCAGCTTGGAGTACGGTGGAAACACCATATATTTT
CDR3 protein: CASSLEYGGNTIYF

J gene: TRBJ2-2
D gene: TRBD2
clone size: .
V gene: TRBV7-3
CDR3 DNA: TGTGCCAGCAGCCTAGCGGGGGGCAACACCGGGGAGCTGTTTTTT
CDR3 protein: CASSLAGGNTGELFF

J gene: TRBJ1-3
D gene: TRBD1
clone size: .
V gene: TRBV6-5
CDR3 DNA: TGTGCCAGCAGTTACTCCCCAGGGGGCGGCGGAGACACCATATATTTT
CDR3 protein: CASSYSPGGGGDTIYF